This T cell receptor beta chain was retrieved from a study of T cells in localized non-small cell lung cancer. This CDR3 region has 15 residues. Germline lookup yields CDR1 SGHDT and CDR2 YYEEEE. Trimming removed 1 base from V and 7 bases from J, with 14 bases in between. Using immunoSEQ multiplex PCR, the repertoire was profiled, and TCRdb retains in-frame clones only, with some absent. The sample includes 15,000 to 20,000 clones, roughly 87% of them seen just once. The receptor comes from a male donor aged 60 or over with stage I lung adenocarcinoma. The source material was peripheral blood, sampled before any cancer treatment. V is TRBV5-6 and J is TRBJ2-2; D is perhaps TRBD2 (7 bases). The CDR3 sequence: CASSLRGARIGELFF. CDR3 nucleotide sequence: TGTGCCAGCAGCTTGCGGGGGGCGCGTATCGGGGAGCTGTTTTTT. The full variable domain, rest sourced from reference TRBV5-6 and TRBJ2-2, is DAGVTQSPTHLIKTRGQQVTLRCSPKSGHDTVSWYQQALGQGPQFIFQYYEEEERQRGNFPDRFSGHQFPNYSSELNVNALLLGDSALYLCASSLRGARIGELFFGEGSRLTVL.